The clone carrying this T cell receptor (beta chain) was detected only a few times. What it binds is unknown. The V end lost 8 bases, the J end lost 7 bases, and 15 bases lay between the germline ends. The germline CDR1 and CDR2 sequences are DFQATT and SNEGSKA (reference sequence). This CDR3 has 12 residues. The source of the sample is a study of vaccination and CD4 T cells after COVID-19. Treatment defined: roughly 10-day PBMC culture with coronavirus spike peptide pools or control peptides (ViraFEST assay). Pre-COVID-19 pandemic sampling (2011-2018) yielded the unexposed donor's CD4+ T cells. The Oncomine TCR Beta short-read assay generated sequence data from the DNA of cultured CD4+ T cells. The genomic DNA was obtained from cultured CD4+ T cells by extraction with the QIAamp micro DNA kit. TCRdb re-called the PCR reads with MiXCR, one entry per CDR3 protein. The sample comprises roughly 9,500 distinct CDR3 sequences, roughly a third of which are singletons, and about a fifth rests with the top ten.

This chain joins TRBV20-1 and TRBJ2-1; D perhaps matches TRBD2 (6 bases). Material: CD4+ T cells from blood, cultured in vitro. The receptor comes from a human donor in good health. In DNA form, the CDR3 reads TGCAGTTCCAGGGACTCGGCTAATGAGCAGTTCTTC. It yields the protein CSSRDSANEQFF.